The rows below give T cell receptor beta chains drawn from one sample of a study of graft-versus-host responses after intestinal transplantation. The method was immunoSEQ multiplex PCR; TCRdb's version includes in-frame clones alone and lacks a portion of them. The sample records about 12,000 clones, just under 35% being singletons. Specimen: alloreactive CD8+ T cells from a mixed lymphocyte reaction culture, collected before intestinal transplant. Source of these receptors: a human patient who received an intestinal transplant. Each CDR3 is given with its conserved first and last residue. The D gene is left open where the match is weak. Not all rows give a size; the values are once, few, many and, for expanded clones, a class.

J gene: TRBJ2-1; clone size: .; D gene: .; V gene: TRBV6-5; CDR3 protein: CASSYGALSHNEQFF; CDR3 DNA: TGTGCCAGCAGTTACGGAGCGCTTTCTCACAATGAACAGTTCTTC
J gene: TRBJ2-7; clone size: .; D gene: .; V gene: TRBV11-3; CDR3 protein: CASSFPLGEQYF; CDR3 DNA: TGTGCCAGCAGCTTCCCTTTGGGCGAGCAGTACTTC
J gene: TRBJ2-3; clone size: .; D gene: TRBD1; V gene: TRBV6-5; CDR3 protein: CASSEGQGGDTQYF; CDR3 DNA: TGTGCCAGCAGTGAAGGACAGGGTGGTGATACGCAGTATTTT
J gene: TRBJ2-7; clone size: few; D gene: .; V gene: TRBV6-6; CDR3 protein: CASSYGTETYEQYF; CDR3 DNA: TGTGCCAGCAGTTACGGGACCGAGACCTACGAGCAGTACTTC
J gene: TRBJ1-1; clone size: large; D gene: .; V gene: TRBV6-5; CDR3 protein: CASSYSNELEAFF; CDR3 DNA: TGTGCCAGCAGTTACTCGAACGAACTTGAAGCTTTCTTT
J gene: TRBJ2-7; clone size: .; D gene: .; V gene: TRBV5-1; CDR3 protein: CASSQAELAYEQYF; CDR3 DNA: TGCGCCAGCAGCCAGGCCGAGTTGGCCTACGAGCAGTACTTC
J gene: TRBJ2-3; clone size: .; D gene: TRBD2; V gene: TRBV9; CDR3 protein: CASSVGRGGRTDTQYF; CDR3 DNA: TGTGCCAGCAGCGTAGGGCGGGGAGGGCGGACAGATACGCAGTATTTT
J gene: TRBJ2-7; clone size: few; D gene: .; V gene: TRBV27; CDR3 protein: CASSFSRGGGEQYF; CDR3 DNA: TGTGCCAGCAGTTTCTCCAGGGGAGGAGGGGAGCAGTACTTC
J gene: TRBJ2-7; clone size: few; D gene: .; V gene: TRBV6-5; CDR3 protein: CASSYSPSSTYEQYF; CDR3 DNA: TGTGCCAGCAGTTACTCCCCGAGTTCAACCTACGAGCAGTACTTC
J gene: TRBJ2-3; clone size: .; D gene: TRBD2; V gene: TRBV28; CDR3 protein: CASSLLGTSGSEDTQYF; CDR3 DNA: TGTGCCAGCAGTTTATTAGGGACTAGCGGGAGTGAGGATACGCAGTATTTT
J gene: TRBJ2-5; clone size: .; D gene: .; V gene: TRBV27; CDR3 protein: CASSLTARYGQYF; CDR3 DNA: TGTGCCAGCAGTTTAACAGCCAGGTACGGGCAGTACTTC
J gene: TRBJ1-2; clone size: .; D gene: .; V gene: TRBV11-2; CDR3 protein: CASSLVWARPPLYGYTF; CDR3 DNA: TGTGCCAGCAGCTTAGTCTGGGCCCGACCTCCTCTCTATGGCTACACCTTC
J gene: TRBJ2-7; clone size: few; D gene: TRBD1; V gene: TRBV6-1; CDR3 protein: CASRGQGRSYEQYF; CDR3 DNA: TGTGCCAGCAGAGGACAGGGGCGGTCCTACGAGCAGTACTTC
J gene: TRBJ2-2; clone size: few; D gene: TRBD2; V gene: TRBV4-2; CDR3 protein: CASSAGGWIGELFF; CDR3 DNA: TGTGCCAGCAGCGCCGGGGGGTGGATCGGGGAGCTGTTTTTT
J gene: TRBJ2-7; clone size: few; D gene: .; V gene: TRBV6-5; CDR3 protein: CASSGRELAIEQYF; CDR3 DNA: TGTGCCAGCAGTGGGCGGGAACTAGCCATCGAGCAGTACTTC
J gene: TRBJ2-3; clone size: .; D gene: TRBD2; V gene: TRBV5-4; CDR3 protein: CASSYLAGRADTQYF; CDR3 DNA: TGTGCCAGCAGCTACCTAGCGGGAAGGGCAGATACGCAGTATTTT
J gene: TRBJ2-1; clone size: .; D gene: TRBD2; V gene: TRBV28; CDR3 protein: CASSLPFPWTSGRMAYNEQFF; CDR3 DNA: TGTGCCAGCAGCCTCCCTTTCCCCTGGACTAGCGGGAGGATGGCCTACAATGAGCAGTTCTTC
J gene: TRBJ2-1; clone size: .; D gene: .; V gene: TRBV27; CDR3 protein: CASSLSTYNEQFF; CDR3 DNA: TGTGCCAGCAGTTTAAGTACCTACAATGAGCAGTTCTTC
J gene: TRBJ2-7; clone size: .; D gene: .; V gene: TRBV15; CDR3 protein: CATSSGSPSRPYEQYF; CDR3 DNA: TGTGCCACCAGCAGTGGCAGCCCCTCGAGACCCTACGAGCAGTACTTC
J gene: TRBJ2-3; clone size: .; D gene: TRBD2; V gene: TRBV11-2; CDR3 protein: CASSLVPLAGGRTDTQYF; CDR3 DNA: TGTGCCAGCAGCTTAGTGCCACTAGCGGGAGGAAGGACAGATACGCAGTATTTT
J gene: TRBJ2-7; clone size: .; D gene: .; V gene: TRBV6-6; CDR3 protein: CASKVIGSAYEQYF; CDR3 DNA: TGTGCCAGCAAAGTCATCGGGAGTGCCTACGAGCAGTACTTC
J gene: TRBJ2-1; clone size: .; D gene: .; V gene: TRBV14; CDR3 protein: CASSQALEQFF; CDR3 DNA: TGTGCCAGCAGCCAAGCTCTGGAGCAGTTCTTC
J gene: TRBJ2-7; clone size: .; D gene: TRBD2; V gene: TRBV4-3; CDR3 protein: CASSQDRPSGNYEQYF; CDR3 DNA: TGCGCCAGCAGCCAAGATAGGCCTAGCGGGAACTACGAGCAGTACTTC
J gene: TRBJ2-7; clone size: .; D gene: TRBD2; V gene: TRBV27; CDR3 protein: CASSSGLAAYEQYF; CDR3 DNA: TGTGCCAGCAGTTCTGGACTAGCGGCCTACGAGCAGTACTTC
J gene: TRBJ1-5; clone size: few; D gene: .; V gene: TRBV9; CDR3 protein: CASSVGDSNQPQHF; CDR3 DNA: TGTGCCAGCAGCGTAGGGGATTCAAATCAGCCCCAGCATTTT
J gene: TRBJ2-7; clone size: many; D gene: .; V gene: TRBV4-3; CDR3 protein: CASSDSYEQYF; CDR3 DNA: TGCGCCAGCAGCGACTCGTACGAGCAGTACTTC